Sequencing of this T cell receptor (beta chain) was carried out in a study of spatial heterogeneity in lung cancer (dated by TCRdb to about 2019). For the study in its entirety: Beta-chain transcripts were consistently detected in greater numbers than alpha-chain transcripts, which likely reflected higher beta-chain transcript abundance. In the raw uncorrected reads, each unique combination of TCR and UMI appeared more than ten times on average. In non-small cell lung cancer, the study quantitatively compared TCR alpha and beta repertoires across several tumor regions, matched nontumor lung, and blood. Nonsynonymous mutation counts, determined by whole-exome sequencing of tumor tissue, were related to features of the TCR repertoire. In tumor regions, TCR transcript counts showed a strong correlation with a T cell transcriptional module score derived from matched bulk RNA-seq. Both alpha and beta chains were TCR-sequenced in approximately 220 tumor regions, 64 matched nontumor lung samples and 45 to 60 PBMC samples obtained at surgery.

Sequences DFQATT (CDR1) and SNEGSKA (CDR2) are obtained from the germline V gene (reference sequence). Germline trimming: 5 bases from V, 5 bases from J; junction bases outside gene matches: 4. Counted from cysteine to phenylalanine, this CDR3 has 13 amino acids. Of the read, only the CDR3 DNA is kept; its 39 bases are in frame from base 1. The time point label corresponds to: sample taken at primary tumor resection. The donors were 70 or so patients from the lung TRACERx cohort who had early-stage, untreated non-small cell lung cancer. TCR sequencing used whole RNA extracted from tumor and nontumor lung tissue, or from cryopreserved PBMC samples, without cell sorting. Only patients for whom sufficient RNA was available from at least two tumor regions were selected for TCR sequencing. Before selection, tumor and adjacent nontumor lung specimens were reviewed by a lung pathologist. The study at large found these results: Estimated TCR-seq coverage of tumor T cells was only around 7.1% for alpha chains and 13% for beta chains. The count of ubiquitous expanded TCRs correlated with the count of ubiquitous nonsynonymous mutations, and the count of regional expanded TCRs correlated with the count of regional nonsynonymous mutations. Additional single-cell paired TCR alpha and beta sequencing was considered necessary to confirm, at a functional level, the hypothesis that regional TCRs recognize regional mutations. The tumor nonsynonymous mutation count correlated with the number of expanded alpha and beta TCRs within the tumor.

Libraries were made using 5' RACE. Sequencer: NextSeq 500. The TCR library protocol attached a unique molecular identifier to each TCR cDNA molecule to allow correction of PCR and sequencing errors. Processing in the source paper ran as follows. Decombinator tools were used for TCR identification, UMI-based error correction and CDR3 extraction. Expanded TCRs were defined as those above a frequency of 2 per 1,000, corresponding to the top 1% of the tumor frequency distribution. Expanded tumor TCRs statistically deemed absent (corrected P<0.05) from at least one tumor region were classed as regional, and all other expanded tumor TCRs were classed as ubiquitous. Each repertoire was subsampled 100 times to 5,000 TCRs, after which Renyi diversity was computed with the R vegan package. CDR3 similarity networks were built from amino acid triplet string-kernel similarity, with CDR3s being connected when pairwise similarity was above 0.82. TCRdb took the public reads, trimmed them with fastp at Q25, ran MiXCR for clone calling and kept in-frame beta chains. Rows merge per CDR3 protein into single entries with the most common DNA and genes. The V and J calls were determined by TCRdb, not by the authors. For this sample the table gives some 16,000 distinct CDR3 sequences, of which approximately 6.2% were detected only once. Clones ranked in the top ten supply roughly a fifth of the sample.

Concerning this clonotype itself: Its cognate antigen has yet to be identified. Nothing much larger sits one base from this clone, and base qualities are not available.

The V and J genes are TRBV20-1 and TRBJ2-5, and TRBD2 aligns with 11 junction nucleotides. This sample comprised lung tumor tissue, obtained at surgery. The sequence was collected from a female donor with early-stage non-small cell lung cancer. The DNA sequence is as follows: TGCAGTGCTGAGAGACTAGCGGGGGAGACCCAGTACTTC. Its product reads: CSAERLAGETQYF.